This T cell receptor (beta chain) was identified in a study of T cell repertoires in cytomegalovirus infection. Study overall: Newly reported HLA-C-restricted and thoroughly characterized HLA-B-restricted CMV epitopes were employed. CMV infection and matching HLA type were both indicated by public TCR beta signatures. Study-wide results and limits: Dominant in the ex vivo response were TCR beta clonotypes restricted by HLA-C and specific for CMV.

Of note for this clonotype: Its antigen is not known.

Each CDR3 protein gets one entry after TCRdb re-called the reads with MiXCR. The sample includes approximately 1,000,000 distinct CDR3 sequences, under 40% of them seen just once. The sample in question was cultured CD8+ T cells from PBMCs, obtained from culture after CMV antigen stimulation. This clonotype was sampled from a human donor in good health (CMV status not recorded). Some clones in this sample may be carry-over from other donors' samples.

The CDR3 region is CASSYASQETQYF. In DNA form, the CDR3 reads TGTGCCAGCAGTTACGCTTCGCAAGAGACCCAGTACTTC. V and J are TRBV6-2 or TRBV6-3 and TRBJ2-5; D is unresolved. This CDR3 is 13 amino acids long. CDR1 is MNHEY and CDR2 is SVGEGT in the germline V gene. Between the trimmed V and J ends, which lost 2 bases and 2 bases, there was a span of 6 bases.